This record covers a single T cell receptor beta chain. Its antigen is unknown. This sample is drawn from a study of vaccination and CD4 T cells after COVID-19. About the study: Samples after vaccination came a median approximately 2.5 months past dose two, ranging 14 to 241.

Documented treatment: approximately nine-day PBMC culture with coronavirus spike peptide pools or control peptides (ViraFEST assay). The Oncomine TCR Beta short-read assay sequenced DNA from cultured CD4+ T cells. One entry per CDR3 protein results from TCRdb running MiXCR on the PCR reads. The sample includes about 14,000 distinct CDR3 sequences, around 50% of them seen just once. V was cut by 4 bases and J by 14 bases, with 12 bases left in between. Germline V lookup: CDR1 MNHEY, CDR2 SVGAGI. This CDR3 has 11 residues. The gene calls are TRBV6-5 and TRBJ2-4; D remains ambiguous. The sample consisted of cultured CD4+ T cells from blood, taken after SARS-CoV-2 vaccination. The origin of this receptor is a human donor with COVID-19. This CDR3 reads CASSSGIREYF. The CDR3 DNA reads TGTGCCAGCAGTTCGGGCATCCGAGAGTACTTC.